The T cell receptor (beta chain) described here comes from a study of blood T cell repertoires in COVID-19. Study-wide background: PBMCs, B-cell-depleted T cells, or T cells provided the cDNA or gDNA that made up the material.

The germline gives CDR1 ENHRY, CDR2 SYGVKD. The CDR3 is 14 residues long. V lost 8 bases and J lost 5, with 13 bases in between. The authors' processing: Nucleated cell number was recorded as an estimate derived from reference gene primer amplification. Clones were sequenced by immunoSEQ multiplex PCR, and TCRdb holds only the in-frame ones, with some missing. V, J and clone size were drawn from that table, and D and trimming were deduced from the DNA. This sample has approximately 300,000 clones, with roughly nine tenths found just once. The chain carries TRBV10-3 and TRBJ1-6; tentatively, D is TRBD1 (5 bases). The clonotype comes from a man between 60 and 75 years old who had recovered from COVID-19. The sequenced sample consisted of PBMCs or T cells enriched from blood (not recorded which). The CDR3 nucleotides are TGTGCCATCGGGGCCAGGGAAAATAATTCACCCCTCCACTTT. Translated, it gives CAIGARENNSPLHF.